This T cell receptor beta chain was sequenced for a study of blood T cell repertoires in COVID-19. Study in general: Samples representing acute and convalescent COVID-19 were sourced from the United States, Italy and Spain. T cells, B-cell-depleted T cells, or PBMCs provided the cDNA or gDNA that served as material.

In the source study's methods: By means of reference gene primer amplification, nucleated cell counts were estimated. Generated by immunoSEQ multiplex PCR, the TCRdb table keeps only in-frame clones and is missing some. From that table come the V and J calls and clone size; the DNA was used to work out D and trimming. The top ten hold approximately 1.8% of the sample, which has fewer than 250,000 clones, about 87% seen once. The germline V gene has CDR1 LGHNA and CDR2 YSLEER. CDR3 length equals 13 residues. The ends lost 3 bases at V and 9 bases at J; junction bases unmatched: 4. The sequence came from a man in his 70s with acute or convalescent COVID-19. Sequenced sample: peripheral blood. The chain uses TRBV4-3 and TRBJ2-1; TRBD2 matches at 8 bases. The CDR3 here is CASSHAGGSEQFF. CDR3 nucleotide sequence: TGCGCCAGCAGCCATGCGGGGGGTAGTGAGCAGTTCTTC.